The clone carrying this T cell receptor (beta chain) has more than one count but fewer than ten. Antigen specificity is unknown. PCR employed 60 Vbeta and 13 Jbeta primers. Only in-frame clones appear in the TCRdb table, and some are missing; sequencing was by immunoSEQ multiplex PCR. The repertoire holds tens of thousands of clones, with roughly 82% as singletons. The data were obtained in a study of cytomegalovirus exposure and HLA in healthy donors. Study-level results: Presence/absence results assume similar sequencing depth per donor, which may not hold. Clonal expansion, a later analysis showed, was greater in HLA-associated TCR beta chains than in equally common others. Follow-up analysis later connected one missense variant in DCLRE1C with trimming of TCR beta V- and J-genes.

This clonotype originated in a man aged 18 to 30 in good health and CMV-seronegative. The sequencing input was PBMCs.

This chain's CDR3 is CASSYPRDRANQPQHF. CDR3 sequence (DNA): TGTGCCAGTAGTTACCCGAGGGACAGGGCCAATCAGCCCCAGCATTTT. The rearrangement joins TRBV19 to TRBJ1-5; 9 bases map to TRBD1. This CDR3 spans 16 amino acids. The V and J ends lost 5 bases and 3 bases, in that order; junction bases with no gene match: 8. Germline values: CDR1 LNHDA, CDR2 SQIVND (reference sequence).